This T cell receptor (beta chain) was obtained from a study of blood T cell repertoires in COVID-19. Study at large: The origin of the acute and convalescent COVID-19 samples was the United States, Italy and Spain. From T cells, B-cell-depleted T cells, or PBMCs came the material, which was cDNA or gDNA.

As originally analysed: Reference gene primer amplification gave estimated nucleated cell counts. The assay was immunoSEQ multiplex PCR, and TCRdb's table has in-frame clones only and misses some. The DNA was the basis for D and trimming; V, J and clone size are from that table. The sample carries around 110,000 clones, 82% recorded once. CDR1 is LNHNV and CDR2 is YYDKDF in the germline V gene (reference sequence). The germline V and J ends were trimmed by 0 bases and 2 bases, with 8 bases remaining between them. CDR3 size: 15 residues. This receptor was identified in a man in his 70s with acute or convalescent COVID-19. Sequenced: peripheral blood. The gene calls are TRBV15 and TRBJ1-3; TRBD1 might be the D (6 bases). The CDR3 loop is CATSRDRGTGNTIYF. CDR3 sequence (DNA): TGTGCCACCAGCAGAGACAGGGGAACTGGAAACACCATATATTTT.